This T cell receptor beta chain was recovered during a study of CD8 T cells in Susac syndrome. Reverse transcription of 0.5 to 1 ug RNA was carried out with random hexamers. TCRdb reprocessed the immunoSEQ multiplex PCR reads via MiXCR and lists one record per CDR3 protein. The table records approximately 170,000 distinct CDR3 sequences, roughly 95% of them present only once. This clonotype was detected only once. The junction had 10 bases not matched to a gene; V was cut back by 6 bases and J by 3 bases. This CDR3 is 14 amino acids long. In germline, CDR1 is DFQATT, CDR2 SNEGSKA (reference sequence).

The chain uses TRBV20-1 and TRBJ2-7; 8 bases match TRBD2. This receptor was identified in a human donor with multiple sclerosis. Specimen: CD4+ T cells from PBMCs. In DNA form, the CDR3 reads TGCAGTGCCCAAACTAGCGGAAGCGTCTACGAGCAGTACTTC. Residues: CSAQTSGSVYEQYF.